One and the same sample provided the 18 T cell receptor beta chains below, sequenced in a study of PD-1 blockade in classical Hodgkin lymphoma. Specified time point: cycle 4 day 1 (C4D1), after 6 weeks of nivolumab. Each and every patient relapsed after autologous stem cell transplantation, and patients got differing brentuximab vedotin exposure. With magnetic negative selection, CD4+ T cells were purified from PBMCs that had been thawed. Method: immunoSEQ multiplex PCR; TCRdb's copy keeps in-frame clones and lacks some. This table holds tens of thousands of clones, roughly 80% found once. Sequenced material: CD4+ T cells from blood, taken before the fourth cycle of nivolumab. The receptors were sampled from a human donor with classical Hodgkin lymphoma.

This rearrangement joins TRBV5-6 to TRBJ1-1; no definite D call. Germline V gene data show CDR1 as SGHDT and CDR2 as YYEEEE. This CDR3 comprises 12 residues. Trimming pared 2 bases from V and 1 base from J, leaving 3 bases between. DNA for the CDR3: TGTGCCAGCAGCTTTACGAACACTGAAGCTTTCTTT. Protein sequence: CASSFTNTEAFF.

The V and J genes are TRBV28 and TRBJ2-7; 9 nucleotides align to TRBD1. After removal of 6 bases from V and 6 bases from J, the junction contained 6 bases not matched to a gene. This CDR3 is 13 amino acids long. Germline V lookup: CDR1 MDHEN, CDR2 SYDVKM. For the CDR3, the DNA is TGTGCCAGCAGGGGGACAGGGAATCCCGAGCAGTACTTC. Translated: CASRGTGNPEQYF.

The chain is built from TRBV7-9 and TRBJ2-3; D uncertain. In germline, CDR1 is SEHNR, CDR2 FQNEAQ (reference sequence). Trimming left V 2 bases short and J 0 bases short, with 12 bases between. This CDR3 has 16 amino acids. In DNA, the CDR3 is TGTGCCAGCAGCTTATTGGTGCAGGTTAGCACAGATACGCAGTATTTT. Protein sequence: CASSLLVQVSTDTQYF.

The rearrangement joins TRBV10-2 to TRBJ1-1, with 10 bases fitting TRBD1. The V and J ends lost 5 bases and 5 bases, in that order; junction bases with no gene match: 8. From germline, CDR1 is WSHSY and CDR2 SAAADI. The CDR3 covers 15 residues. Here the CDR3 reads CASSPGTGEGTEAFF. CDR3 bases: TGCGCCAGCAGTCCCGGGACAGGGGAGGGAACTGAAGCTTTCTTT.

The chain joins TRBV5-6 to TRBJ2-5; D is ambiguous. The CDR3 is 13 residues long. The ends were cut back, 2 bases at V and 4 bases at J, with 9 bases in the middle. CDR1 is SGHDT, CDR2 YYEEEE, per germline. Here the CDR3 DNA reads TGTGCCAGCAGCTTAATTACCGCAGAGACCCAGTACTTC. Amino acid sequence: CASSLITAETQYF.

V usage is TRBV7-8 and J usage is TRBJ2-6; D is perhaps TRBD1 or TRBD2 (5 bases each). Germline values: CDR1 SGHVS, CDR2 FQNEAQ. Trimming removed 5 bases at V and 5 bases at J, with 19 bases between. CDR3 length: 17 amino acids. CDR3 amino acids: CASSKRGPQSRANVLTF. The CDR3, as DNA: TGTGCCAGCAGCAAACGGGGCCCACAAAGTCGGGCCAACGTCCTGACTTTC.

This clone has only a few counts. V gene TRBV5-1 combines with J gene TRBJ1-1; a weak D match, TRBD1 (6 bases). The CDR3 spans 13 residues. Germline V gene sequence: CDR1 SGHRS, CDR2 YFSETQ. Trimming cost V 5 bases and J 6 bases, with 14 bases left between them. In DNA form, the CDR3 reads TGCGCCAGCAGATTAGGGGGGGTTGCTGAAGCTTTCTTT. Residues: CASRLGGVAEAFF.

This clone was seen a few times. DNA for the CDR3: TGTGCCAGCAGTGAACGAGGGTCCTATAATTCACCCCTCCACTTT. The encoded protein is CASSERGSYNSPLHF. The chain uses TRBV2 and TRBJ1-6; D gene unclear. V lost 2 bases, J lost 1 base, and 6 bases lay in between. The germline gives CDR1 SNHLY, CDR2 FYNNEI. This CDR3 region has 15 residues.

The chain joins TRBV7-9 to TRBJ2-3; D gene ambiguous. Trimming left V 4 bases short and J 1 base short, with 12 bases between. Germline V gene data show CDR1 as SEHNR and CDR2 as FQNEAQ (reference sequence). The CDR3 has 15 amino acids. This chain's CDR3 is CASSSRPGGTDTQYF. As DNA, the CDR3 is TGTGCCAGCAGCTCGCGCCCGGGCGGCACAGATACGCAGTATTTT.

The chain combines TRBV18 with TRBJ1-2, with D hard to call. The CDR3 is 13 amino acids. Germline V gives CDR1 KGHSH, CDR2 LQKENI. Trimming removed 6 bases from V and 3 bases from J, with 11 bases in between. CDR3 bases: TGTGCCAGCTCCGAGGGCGAGGACTATGGCTACACCTTC. Encoded protein: CASSEGEDYGYTF.

The chain recombines TRBV30 with TRBJ1-4; 7 nucleotides agree with TRBD1. Germline loops: CDR1 GTSNPN, CDR2 SVGIG (reference sequence). This CDR3 has 20 amino acids. V trimming: 4 bases; J trimming: 7 bases; junction bases outside the gene matches: 27. CDR3 DNA: TGTGCCTGGATTGGCCCTCCGACAGGGAGGTTACGCGGGGAGGGTGAAAAACTGTTTTTT. Translating gives CAWIGPPTGRLRGEGEKLFF. Full variable domain (rest looked up from reference TRBV30 and TRBJ1-4): SQTIHQWPATLVQPVGSPLSLECTVEGTSNPNLYWYRQAAGRGLQLLFYSVGIGQISSEVPQNLSASRPQDRQFILSSKKLLLSDSGFYLCAWIGPPTGRLRGEGEKLFFGSGTQLSVL.

The chain recombines TRBV30 with TRBJ1-1; D remains ambiguous. The CDR3 spans 11 residues. V was cut by 0 bases and J by 2 bases, with 1 base left in between. The V gene's germline CDR1 is GTSNPN and CDR2 SVGIG (reference sequence). The CDR3 sequence: CAWSVNTEAFF. In DNA, the CDR3 is TGTGCCTGGAGTGTCAACACTGAAGCTTTCTTT.

CDR3 DNA sequence: TGTGCCAGCAGTTCGGCGGGAGAGCCTCCTAACTATGGCTACACCTTC. This gives the protein CASSSAGEPPNYGYTF. The chain uses TRBV28 and TRBJ1-2, with D uncertain. The CDR3 length is 16 residues. The V gene's germline CDR1 is MDHEN and CDR2 SYDVKM. Trimming took 4 bases from V and 0 from J, leaving 15 bases between them.

DNA for the CDR3: TGCGCCAGCAGCCAAGAGTATGGGACAGGGGTTGGCTACGAGCAGTACTTC. It specifies CASSQEYGTGVGYEQYF. This sequence joins TRBV4-3 and TRBJ2-7; TRBD1 matches 10 bases. The CDR3 has 17 amino acids. CDR1 and CDR2 (germline): LGHNA, YSLEER. V shed 0 bases and J 3 bases; nucleotides not matched to a gene: 8.

The V gene is TRBV28, the J gene TRBJ2-7; 9 bases map to TRBD1. This CDR3 region has 16 residues. V was clipped by 4 bases and J by 3 bases; unmatched bases: 10. CDR1 is MDHEN and CDR2 is SYDVKM in the germline V gene. DNA for the CDR3: TGTGCCAGCAGTTCCGTCTTGGGACAGGGACTCTACGAGCAGTACTTC. Residues: CASSSVLGQGLYEQYF.

This clone came up once. Germline and junction disagree at one end, which may indicate a read error. The chain has TRBV5-3 and TRBJ1-1; D is unresolved. TRBV5-3 is placed among ORFs of uncertain function. The CDR3 is made up of 13 amino acids. The CDR3 spells CASSSDLNTEAFF. CDR3 bases: TGTGCCAGCAGCTCGGACCTGAACACTGAAGCTTTCTTT.

CDR3 amino acids: CASSQAQEPLFEQYF. The CDR3 nucleotides read TGTGCCAGCAGTCAAGCCCAGGAACCCCTTTTCGAGCAGTACTTC. This sequence joins TRBV11-2 and TRBJ2-7; unclear D gene. Between the trimmed V and J ends, which lost 6 bases and 6 bases, there was a span of 21 bases. Germline V CDR1 and CDR2: SGHAT, FQNNGV. The CDR3 is 15 amino acids. Supplemented by reference TRBV11-2 and TRBJ2-7, the full variable domain reads EAGVAQSPRYKIIEKRQSVAFWCNPISGHATLYWYQQILGQGPKLLIQFQNNGVVDDSQLPKDRFSAERLKGVDSTLKIQPAKLEDSAVYLCASSQAQEPLFEQYFGPGTRLTVT.

V and J are TRBV4-2 and TRBJ1-1; D is ambiguous. V dropped 1 base and J dropped 5 bases, with 5 bases sitting between them. Germline lookup yields CDR1 LGHNA and CDR2 YNFKEQ. The CDR3 consists of 12 residues. CDR3 coding DNA: TGTGCCAGCAGCCAAGTGGATACTGAAGCTTTCTTT. It yields the protein CASSQVDTEAFF.